This T cell receptor beta chain was recovered during a study of PD-L1 blockade in urothelial cancer. Study-level information: The patients first took atezolizumab around 2014, receiving 1,200 mg intravenously every 3 weeks.

The junction had 10 bases not matched to a gene; V was cut back by 6 bases and J by 7 bases. Germline assignment: CDR1 MNHNS and CDR2 SASEGT. The CDR3 consists of 15 residues. On this clone itself: No antigen is known for it.

TCRdb's table, derived via immunoSEQ multiplex PCR, lists solely in-frame clones and lacks some. The sample records about 50,000 clones, 85% to 90% being singletons. The study, taken as a whole, reports: A pretreatment blood TCR clonality that fell below the median predicted better progression-free and overall survival.

The time point was: pretreatment peripheral blood. Patients in the study were battling locally advanced or metastatic urothelial carcinoma. The V and J genes are TRBV6-1 and TRBJ1-5; 9 bases agree with TRBD1. The sample here was PBMCs, taken around atezolizumab (anti-PD-L1) treatment. This receptor was taken from a man between 60 and 75 years old with urothelial cancer. The DNA of the CDR3 is TGTGCCAGCAGCGCCCTAGGACAGGGGCTACAGCCCCAGCATTTT. Encoded protein: CASSALGQGLQPQHF.